This record covers a single TCR beta chain. The junction had 4 bases not matched to a gene; V was cut back by 0 bases and J by 4 bases. The germline V gene has CDR1 SGDLS and CDR2 YYNGEE. The CDR3 is 16 residues long. This table comes from immunoSEQ multiplex PCR, and its TCRdb copy is limited to in-frame clones, with some not included. The data hold tens of thousands of clones, with 92% observed a single time. The sample belongs to a study of T cell changes during pregnancy in multiple sclerosis. The starting material was CD8+ T cells from peripheral blood mononuclear cells, obtained in the third trimester of pregnancy. The chain couples TRBV9 to TRBJ2-1; 10 bases fit TRBD2. This TCR derives from a female donor with multiple sclerosis, enrolled in a pregnancy study. The CDR3 DNA is TGTGCCAGCAGCGTAGGGCAAGCGGGAGGGTACAATGAGCAGTTCTTC. As protein: CASSVGQAGGYNEQFF. The full variable domain, completed using reference TRBV9 and TRBJ2-1, is DSGVTQTPKHLITATGQRVTLRCSPRSGDLSVYWYQQSLDQGLQFLIQYYNGEERAKGNILERFSAQQFPDLHSELNLSSLELGDSALYFCASSVGQAGGYNEQFFGPGTRLTVL.